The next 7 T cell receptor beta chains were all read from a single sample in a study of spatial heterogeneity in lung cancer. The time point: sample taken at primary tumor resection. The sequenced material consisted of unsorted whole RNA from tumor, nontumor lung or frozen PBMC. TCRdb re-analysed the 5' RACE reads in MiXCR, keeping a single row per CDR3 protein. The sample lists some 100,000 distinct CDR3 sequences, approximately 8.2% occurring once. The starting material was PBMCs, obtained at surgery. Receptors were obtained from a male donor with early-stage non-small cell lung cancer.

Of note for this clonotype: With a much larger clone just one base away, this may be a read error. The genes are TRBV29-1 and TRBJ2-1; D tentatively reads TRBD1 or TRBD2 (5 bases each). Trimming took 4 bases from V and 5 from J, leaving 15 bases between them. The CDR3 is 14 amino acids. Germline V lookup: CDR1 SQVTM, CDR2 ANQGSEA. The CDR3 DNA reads TGCAGCGTTGTACGGGACCGCTCGCACAATGAGCAGTTCTTC. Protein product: CSVVRDRSHNEQFF.

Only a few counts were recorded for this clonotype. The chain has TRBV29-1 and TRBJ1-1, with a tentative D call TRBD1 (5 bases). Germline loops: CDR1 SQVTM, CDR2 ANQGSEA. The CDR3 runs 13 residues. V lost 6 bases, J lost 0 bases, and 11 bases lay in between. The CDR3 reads CSVVDSLNTEAFF. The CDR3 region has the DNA TGCAGCGTCGTAGACAGTCTGAACACTGAAGCTTTCTTT.

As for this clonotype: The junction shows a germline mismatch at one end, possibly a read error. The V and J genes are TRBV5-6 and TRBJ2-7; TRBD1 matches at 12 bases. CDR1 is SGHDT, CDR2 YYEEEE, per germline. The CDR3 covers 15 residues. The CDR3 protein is CASSWGQGASHEQYF. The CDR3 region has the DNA TGTGCCAGCAGCTGGGGACAGGGGGCCTCCCACGAGCAGTACTTC.

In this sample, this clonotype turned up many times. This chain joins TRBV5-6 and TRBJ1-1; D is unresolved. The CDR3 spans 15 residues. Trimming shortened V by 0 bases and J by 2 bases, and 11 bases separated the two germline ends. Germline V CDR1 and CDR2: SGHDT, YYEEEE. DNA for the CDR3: TGTGCCAGCAGCTTGGTTGGACGGACCAACACTGAAGCTTTCTTT. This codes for CASSLVGRTNTEAFF. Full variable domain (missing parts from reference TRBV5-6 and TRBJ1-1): DAGVTQSPTHLIKTRGQQVTLRCSPKSGHDTVSWYQQALGQGPQFIFQYYEEEERQRGNFPDRFSGHQFPNYSSELNVNALLLGDSALYLCASSLVGRTNTEAFFGQGTRLTVV.

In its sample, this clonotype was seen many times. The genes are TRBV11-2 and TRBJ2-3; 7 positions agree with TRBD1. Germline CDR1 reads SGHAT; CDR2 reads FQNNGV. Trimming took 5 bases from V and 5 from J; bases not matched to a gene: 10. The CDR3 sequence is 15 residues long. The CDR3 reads CASSPGPYRGDTQYF. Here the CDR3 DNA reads TGTGCCAGCAGCCCTGGACCTTACAGGGGAGATACGCAGTATTTT.

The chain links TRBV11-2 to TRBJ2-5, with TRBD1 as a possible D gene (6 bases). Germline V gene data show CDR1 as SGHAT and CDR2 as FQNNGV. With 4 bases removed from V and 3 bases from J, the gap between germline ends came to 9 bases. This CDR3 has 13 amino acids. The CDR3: CASSSTGKETQYF. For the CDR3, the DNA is TGTGCCAGCAGCTCCACAGGGAAAGAGACCCAGTACTTC. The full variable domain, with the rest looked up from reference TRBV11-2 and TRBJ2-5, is EAGVAQSPRYKIIEKRQSVAFWCNPISGHATLYWYQQILGQGPKLLIQFQNNGVVDDSQLPKDRFSAERLKGVDSTLKIQPAKLEDSAVYLCASSSTGKETQYFGPGTRLLVL.

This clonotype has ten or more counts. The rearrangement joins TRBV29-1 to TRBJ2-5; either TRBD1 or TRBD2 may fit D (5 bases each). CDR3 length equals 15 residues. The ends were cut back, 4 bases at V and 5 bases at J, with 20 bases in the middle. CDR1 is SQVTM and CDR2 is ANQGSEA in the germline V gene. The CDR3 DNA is TGCAGCGTTGTAAAAACCGGGACGGAACGGGAGACCCAGTACTTC. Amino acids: CSVVKTGTERETQYF.